This is a list of T cell receptor beta chains from one sample in a study of OX40 agonist ivuxolimab in advanced cancers. Produced via immunoSEQ multiplex PCR; TCRdb's table is partial and in-frame only. The sample holds tens of thousands of clones, roughly 87% seen once. Specimen: CD4+ or CD8+ T cells sorted from blood, collected in a trial of the OX40 agonist ivuxolimab. Source of these receptors: an adult with an advanced solid tumor such as melanoma, head and neck, liver or kidney cancer. Both conserved end residues are part of each CDR3. A D gene is named only where the DNA matches it firmly. Expanded clones get a size class; other rows say once, few or many, or leave the size out.

d_gene: .; j_gene: TRBJ1-5; v_gene: TRBV28; abundance: once; CDR3aa: CASSPGTASSQPQHF; CDR3nt: TGTGCCAGCAGTCCCGGAACAGCGAGCAGTCAGCCCCAGCATTTT
d_gene: .; j_gene: TRBJ1-1; v_gene: TRBV28; abundance: .; CDR3aa: CASSLVLNTEAFF; CDR3nt: TGTGCCAGCAGCCTAGTTCTGAACACTGAAGCTTTCTTT
d_gene: .; j_gene: TRBJ2-6; v_gene: TRBV14; abundance: .; CDR3aa: CASSQGRTGSSGANVLTF; CDR3nt: TGTGCCAGCAGCCAAGGAAGGACGGGAAGCTCTGGGGCCAACGTCCTGACTTTC
d_gene: .; j_gene: TRBJ1-1; v_gene: TRBV29-1; abundance: .; CDR3aa: CSVVGGTEAFF; CDR3nt: TGCAGCGTTGTGGGTGGCACTGAAGCTTTCTTT
d_gene: .; j_gene: TRBJ1-3; v_gene: TRBV19; abundance: .; CDR3aa: CASKGLDNYSGNTIYF; CDR3nt: TGTGCCAGTAAAGGTCTGGACAACTACTCTGGAAACACCATATATTTT
d_gene: TRBD2; j_gene: TRBJ2-5; v_gene: TRBV20-1; abundance: .; CDR3aa: CSARGGETQYF; CDR3nt: TGCAGTGCTAGGGGGGGGGAGACCCAGTACTTC
d_gene: .; j_gene: TRBJ1-1; v_gene: TRBV7-9; abundance: once; CDR3aa: CASSLARGAAFF; CDR3nt: TGTGCCAGCAGCTTAGCCAGGGGCGCGGCTTTCTTT
d_gene: TRBD1; j_gene: TRBJ2-6; v_gene: TRBV6-6; abundance: .; CDR3aa: CASSLTGGNGANVLTF; CDR3nt: TGTGCCAGCAGTTTGACAGGGGGGAATGGGGCCAACGTCCTGACTTTC
d_gene: .; j_gene: TRBJ1-4; v_gene: TRBV10-2; abundance: .; CDR3aa: CASSGTVGEKLFF; CDR3nt: TGCGCCAGCAGTGGGACAGTTGGAGAAAAACTGTTTTTT
d_gene: .; j_gene: TRBJ1-4; v_gene: TRBV2; abundance: .; CDR3aa: CASSEEGGGKLFF; CDR3nt: TGTGCCAGCAGTGAAGAGGGAGGAGGAAAACTGTTTTTT
d_gene: .; j_gene: TRBJ1-1; v_gene: TRBV28; abundance: .; CDR3aa: CASRSPSNTEAFF; CDR3nt: TGTGCCAGCAGGTCACCCTCGAACACTGAAGCTTTCTTT
d_gene: TRBD1; j_gene: TRBJ1-1; v_gene: TRBV18; abundance: .; CDR3aa: CASSPQDRDDTEAFF; CDR3nt: TGTGCCAGCTCACCACAGGACAGGGATGACACTGAAGCTTTCTTT
d_gene: .; j_gene: TRBJ1-5; v_gene: TRBV4-1; abundance: .; CDR3aa: CASSHGLLNQPQHF; CDR3nt: TGCGCCAGCAGCCATGGACTGTTGAATCAGCCCCAGCATTTT
d_gene: .; j_gene: TRBJ1-2; v_gene: TRBV19; abundance: .; CDR3aa: CASSIEGRSLYGYTF; CDR3nt: TGTGCCAGTAGTATAGAGGGCAGGAGTCTCTATGGCTACACCTTC
d_gene: .; j_gene: TRBJ1-1; v_gene: TRBV4-2; abundance: .; CDR3aa: CASSQVSRDTEAFF; CDR3nt: TGTGCCAGCAGCCAAGTCTCGAGAGACACTGAAGCTTTCTTT
d_gene: TRBD2; j_gene: TRBJ2-1; v_gene: TRBV11-2; abundance: .; CDR3aa: CASSSYYSGTYNEQFF; CDR3nt: TGTGCCAGCAGCTCCTATTATAGCGGGACTTACAATGAGCAGTTCTTC
d_gene: TRBD1; j_gene: TRBJ2-3; v_gene: TRBV10-3; abundance: .; CDR3aa: CAISESRTGGTDTQYF; CDR3nt: TGTGCCATCAGTGAGTCTCGGACAGGAGGCACAGATACGCAGTATTTT
d_gene: TRBD2; j_gene: TRBJ2-7; v_gene: TRBV11-3; abundance: once; CDR3aa: CASSLGGLAGDEQYF; CDR3nt: TGTGCCAGCAGCTTGGGGGGACTAGCGGGAGACGAGCAGTACTTC
d_gene: .; j_gene: TRBJ1-3; v_gene: TRBV18; abundance: .; CDR3aa: CASSPPLPRTTSGNTIYF; CDR3nt: TGTGCCAGCTCACCACCTCTCCCCAGGACGACTTCTGGAAACACCATATATTTT
d_gene: .; j_gene: TRBJ2-1; v_gene: TRBV19; abundance: .; CDR3aa: CASRSTHNEQFF; CDR3nt: TGTGCCAGTAGGTCGACACACAATGAGCAGTTCTTC